This T cell receptor beta chain was found in a study of T-cell memory formation after mild COVID-19. Each CDR3 protein gets one entry after TCRdb re-called the 5' RACE reads with MiXCR. The sample includes about 320,000 distinct CDR3 sequences, roughly an eighth of them seen just once. This clonotype appeared many times. Germline V gene sequence: CDR1 MRHNA, CDR2 SNTAGT. V lost 0 bases to trimming and J lost 4 bases; unmatched junction nucleotides: 1. CDR3 length equals 15 residues. This chain links TRBV6-4 with TRBJ2-3, with 10 bases aligning to TRBD1. The sequence came from a man aged 18 to 30 who had mild COVID-19 (a few samples of this study predate the infection). Cell type and time point are not known. The sample comprised PBMCs or a T cell subset sorted from them (not recorded which). This CDR3 is CASSDSTGGADTQYF. The CDR3 region has the DNA TGTGCCAGCAGTGACTCGACAGGGGGCGCAGATACGCAGTATTTT.